One T cell receptor (beta chain) is described in this entry. Its antigen is not known. The source of the sample is a study of shared clonotypes between healthy human individuals. Study-level results: Researchers sampled blood only, noting tissue repertoires likely differ. Depth was large, yet rarefaction showed that sorted-subset sequencing was incomplete. Approximately 5.4% of naive CD4 clonotypes were common to a few donors.

CDR3 length: 15 amino acids. Germline lookup yields CDR1 KGHSH and CDR2 LQKENI. V lost 0 bases and J 6 bases, leaving 14 bases between the germline ends. The repertoire was sequenced with immunoSEQ multiplex PCR; TCRdb's copy has only in-frame clones and lacks some. The sample comprises roughly 2 million clones, 85% to 95% of which are singletons, and approximately 0.13% rests with the top ten. The sample comprised naive CD4+ T cells sorted from blood. Noted subset: CD45RA+ positively selected. V and J are TRBV18 and TRBJ1-2, with D uncertain. This receptor was taken from a man between 18 and 29 years old in good health. The CDR3 protein is CASSPPRSNGDGYTF. The CDR3 region has the DNA TGTGCCAGCTCACCACCGAGGTCAAATGGGGATGGCTACACCTTC.